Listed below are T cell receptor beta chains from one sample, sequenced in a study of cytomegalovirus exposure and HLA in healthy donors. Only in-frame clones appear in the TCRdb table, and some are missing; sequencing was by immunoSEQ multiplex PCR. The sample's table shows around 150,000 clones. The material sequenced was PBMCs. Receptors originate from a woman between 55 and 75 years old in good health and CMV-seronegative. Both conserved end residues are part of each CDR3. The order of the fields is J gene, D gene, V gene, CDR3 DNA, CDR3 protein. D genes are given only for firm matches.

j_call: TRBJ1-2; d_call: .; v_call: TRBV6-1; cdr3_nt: TGTGCCAGCAGTGTTGGGCAGAACTATGGCTACACCTTC; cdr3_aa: CASSVGQNYGYTF
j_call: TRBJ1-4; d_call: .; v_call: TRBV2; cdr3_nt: TGTGCCAGCAGGGCAGGGGTGTTGGCAACTAATGAAAAACTGTTTTTT; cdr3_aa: CASRAGVLATNEKLFF
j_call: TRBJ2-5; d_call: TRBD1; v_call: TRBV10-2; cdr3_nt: TGCGCCAGCAGTGAGATACAGGGGACCCAAGAGACCCAGTACTTC; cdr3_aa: CASSEIQGTQETQYF
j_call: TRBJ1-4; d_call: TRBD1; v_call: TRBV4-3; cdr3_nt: TGCGCCAGCAGCCAAGGGACAGGGGGGGATGAAAAACTGTTTTTT; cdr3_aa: CASSQGTGGDEKLFF
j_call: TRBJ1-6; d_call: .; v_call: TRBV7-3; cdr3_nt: TGTGCCAGCAGCCCTTTAGGGGGTTATAATTCACCCCTCCACTTT; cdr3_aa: CASSPLGGYNSPLHF
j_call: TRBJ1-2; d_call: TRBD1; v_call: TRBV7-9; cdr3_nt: TGTGCCAGCAGCTTTAGGACAGGGGAACTTTACTATGGCTACACCTTC; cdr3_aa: CASSFRTGELYYGYTF
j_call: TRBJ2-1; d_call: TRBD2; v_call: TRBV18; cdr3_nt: TGTGCCAGCTCACCAAGACAGACTAGCGGGAGTAATGAGCAGTTCTTC; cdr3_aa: CASSPRQTSGSNEQFF
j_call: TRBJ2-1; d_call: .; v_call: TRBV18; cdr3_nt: TGTGCCAGCTCACCACGGCGGGAACCCTACAATGAGCAGTTCTTC; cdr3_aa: CASSPRREPYNEQFF
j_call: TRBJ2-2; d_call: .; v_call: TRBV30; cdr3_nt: TGTGCCTGGATTTCTAGCCTACCCGGGGAGCTGTTTTTT; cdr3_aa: CAWISSLPGELFF
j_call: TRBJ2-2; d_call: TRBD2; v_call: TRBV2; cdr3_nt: TGTGCCAGCACCGGGACTAGCCTAACCGGGGAGCTGTTTTTT; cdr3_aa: CASTGTSLTGELFF
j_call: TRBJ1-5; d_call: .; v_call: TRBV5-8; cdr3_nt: TGTGCCAGCAGCCCTACAGGGTTCGATCAGCCCCAGCATTTT; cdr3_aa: CASSPTGFDQPQHF
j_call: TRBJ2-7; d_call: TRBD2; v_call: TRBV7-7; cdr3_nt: TGTGCCAGCAGCCCTGGGGGGGACCGCTCCTACGAGCAGTACTTC; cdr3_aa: CASSPGGDRSYEQYF
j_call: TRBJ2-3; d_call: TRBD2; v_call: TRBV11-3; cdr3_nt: TGTGCCAGCAGCGTTAGCGGGAGTTCCCTTAGCACAGATACGCAGTATTTT; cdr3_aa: CASSVSGSSLSTDTQYF
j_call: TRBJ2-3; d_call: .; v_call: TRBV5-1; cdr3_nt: TGCGCCAGCAGCTTGGGACTCCGGAGCACAGATACGCAGTATTTT; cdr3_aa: CASSLGLRSTDTQYF
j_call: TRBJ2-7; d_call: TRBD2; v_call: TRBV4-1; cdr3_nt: TGCGCCAGCAGCCTTAGAAGTACAAGCGGGAGGGCTCCCTCCTACGAGCAGTACTTC; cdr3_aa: CASSLRSTSGRAPSYEQYF
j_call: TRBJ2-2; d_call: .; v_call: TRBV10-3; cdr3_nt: TGTGCCATCAGCCCCGGGACTGCTAACACCGGGGAGCTGTTTTTT; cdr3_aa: CAISPGTANTGELFF
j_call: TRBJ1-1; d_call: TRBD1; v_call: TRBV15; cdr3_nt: TGTGCCACCAGCAAACCTGGGACAGGAGGAATTAACACTGAAGCTTTCTTT; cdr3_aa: CATSKPGTGGINTEAFF
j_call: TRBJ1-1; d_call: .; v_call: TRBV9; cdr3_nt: TGTGCCAGCAGCGTAGAGCCCCAGGAGAACACTGAAGCTTTCTTT; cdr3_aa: CASSVEPQENTEAFF
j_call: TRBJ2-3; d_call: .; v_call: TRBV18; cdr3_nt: TGTGCCAGCTCTCTGCGGGGGCAGGCAGATACGCAGTATTTT; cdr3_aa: CASSLRGQADTQYF
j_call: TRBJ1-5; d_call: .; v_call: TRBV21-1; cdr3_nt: TGTGCCAGCAGCCCTCCGATTCCACGATTCAGGGCCCAGCATTTT; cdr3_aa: CASSPPIPRFRAQHF
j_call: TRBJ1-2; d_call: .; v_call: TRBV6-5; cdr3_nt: TGTGCCAGCAGTTACCCGACGGGGGGCTACACCTTC; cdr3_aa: CASSYPTGGYTF
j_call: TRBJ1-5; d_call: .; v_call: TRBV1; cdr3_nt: TGCACCAGCAGCCAAGACCCCGGACACCGCAATCAGCCCCAGCATTTT; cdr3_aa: CTSSQDPGHRNQPQHF
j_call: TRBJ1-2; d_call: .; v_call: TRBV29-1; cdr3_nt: TGCAGCGTCTTGACAGCCGCCGGTGGCTACACCTTC; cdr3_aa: CSVLTAAGGYTF
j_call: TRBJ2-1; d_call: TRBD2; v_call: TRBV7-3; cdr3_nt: TGTGCCAGCAGCTCCGCGGGAGGTTACAATGAGCAGTTCTTC; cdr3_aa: CASSSAGGYNEQFF
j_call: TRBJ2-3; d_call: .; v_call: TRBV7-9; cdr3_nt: TGTGCCAGCAGTCCATACACCCCAGATACGCAGTATTTT; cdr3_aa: CASSPYTPDTQYF
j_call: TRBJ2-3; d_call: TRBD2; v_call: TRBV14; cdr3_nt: TGTGCCAGCAGCCAAACGGGAGGCTCAGATACGCAGTATTTT; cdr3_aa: CASSQTGGSDTQYF
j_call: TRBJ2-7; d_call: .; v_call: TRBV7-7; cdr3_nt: TGTGCCAGCAGCCCCGACAGATTCAGCTCCTACGAGCAGTACTTC; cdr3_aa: CASSPDRFSSYEQYF
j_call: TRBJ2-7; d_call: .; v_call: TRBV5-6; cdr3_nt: TGTGCCAGCAGCTTGGAAAGGGGCGAGCAGTACTTC; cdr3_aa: CASSLERGEQYF
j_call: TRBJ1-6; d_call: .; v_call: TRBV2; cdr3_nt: TGTGCCAGTTCCCAGGGTCCTAATTCACCCCTCCACTTT; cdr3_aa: CASSQGPNSPLHF
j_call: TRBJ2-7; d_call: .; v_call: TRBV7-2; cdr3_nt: TGTGCCAGCAGCTTAGTTTGGGGGGGGCCCCACGAGCAGTACTTC; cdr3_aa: CASSLVWGGPHEQYF
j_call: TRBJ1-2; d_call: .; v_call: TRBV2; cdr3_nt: TGTGCCAGCAGTCCTGGGGCGGCCTATGGCTACACCTTC; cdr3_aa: CASSPGAAYGYTF
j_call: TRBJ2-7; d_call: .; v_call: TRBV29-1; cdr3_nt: TGCAGCGCCGGCCGGGAAGCGGGCGAGCAGTACTTC; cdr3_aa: CSAGREAGEQYF